This T cell receptor beta chain was captured by sequencing in a study of cytomegalovirus exposure and HLA in healthy donors. Study overall: Within an early data release were 65 million to 90 million unique TCRs drawn from HLA-typed donors. Among the 370 or so donors who were genotyped, 81% fell in the genetic ancestry cluster that is associated with self-reported Caucasian donors.

Primers included in the PCR were 60 Vbeta and 13 Jbeta primers. In the original processing: Among the unique TCR beta chains that a later analysis counted, around 72 million in all, 9.5 million to 12 million were shared. Some clones are missing from TCRdb's copy, which holds only in-frame ones; the method was immunoSEQ multiplex PCR. From that table come the V and J calls and clone size; the DNA was used to work out D and trimming. Of 70,000 to 100,000 clones listed, around 82% are singletons. The material sequenced was PBMCs. The receptor was derived from a young man in good health and CMV-seronegative.

CDR3 in amino acids: CASSDFSGGTDTQYF. The CDR3 DNA reads TGCGCCAGCAGTGATTTTTCGGGGGGCACAGATACGCAGTATTTT. The chain has TRBV10-2 and TRBJ2-3; possible D gene TRBD2, 6 bases. Germline V gene data show CDR1 as WSHSY and CDR2 as SAAADI. Trimming took off 3 bases at V and 1 base at J, with 11 bases between the two ends. This CDR3 is 15 amino acids long.